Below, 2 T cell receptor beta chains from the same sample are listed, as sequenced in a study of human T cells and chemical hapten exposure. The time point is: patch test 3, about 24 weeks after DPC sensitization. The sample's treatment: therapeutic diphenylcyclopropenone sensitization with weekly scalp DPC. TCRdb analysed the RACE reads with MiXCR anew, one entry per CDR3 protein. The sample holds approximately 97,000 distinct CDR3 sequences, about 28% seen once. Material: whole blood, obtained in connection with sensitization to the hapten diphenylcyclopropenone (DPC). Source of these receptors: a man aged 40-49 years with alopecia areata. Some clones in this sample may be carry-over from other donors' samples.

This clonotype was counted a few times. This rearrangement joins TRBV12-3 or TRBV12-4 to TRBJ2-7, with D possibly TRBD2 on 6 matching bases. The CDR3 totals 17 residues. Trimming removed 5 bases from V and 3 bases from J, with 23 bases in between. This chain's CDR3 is CASSRSSGDFSYYEQYF. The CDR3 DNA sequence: TGTGCCAGCAGTCGCTCCTCCGGGGACTTCTCATACTACGAGCAGTACTTC.

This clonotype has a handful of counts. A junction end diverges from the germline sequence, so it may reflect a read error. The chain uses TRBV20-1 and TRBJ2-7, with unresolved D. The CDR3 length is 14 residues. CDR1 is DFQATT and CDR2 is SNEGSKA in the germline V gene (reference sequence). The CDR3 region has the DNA TGCAGTGCTAGAGTACGTGGCAGGTCCTTCGAGCAGTACTTC. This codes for CSARVRGRSFEQYF.